The rows below give T cell receptor beta chains drawn from one sample of a study of OX40 agonist ivuxolimab in advanced cancers. TCRdb's table, derived via immunoSEQ multiplex PCR, lists solely in-frame clones and lacks some. The sample has 100,000 or so clones, more than 85% seen once; the top ten hold 0.82%. The sample consisted of CD4+ or CD8+ T cells sorted from blood, taken in a trial of the OX40 agonist ivuxolimab. These receptors were taken from an adult with an advanced solid tumor such as melanoma, head and neck, liver or kidney cancer. Each CDR3 is given with its conserved first and last residue. The D gene is left open where the match is weak. Where a row states a size, it is once, few, many or the class of an expanded clone; other rows omit it.

D gene | J gene | V gene | clone size | CDR3 protein | CDR3 DNA
- | TRBJ2-1 | TRBV7-9 | once | CASSSQVEQFF | TGTGCCAGCAGTTCACAGGTTGAGCAGTTCTTC
- | TRBJ2-7 | TRBV7-9 | few | CASSLGGLFSYEQYF | TGTGCCAGCAGCTTAGGTGGCCTGTTCTCCTACGAGCAGTACTTC
TRBD1 | TRBJ1-4 | TRBV5-1 | once | CASSLAAGTGYEKLFF | TGCGCCAGCAGCTTGGCCGCGGGGACAGGGTATGAAAAACTGTTTTTT
- | TRBJ1-2 | TRBV28 | - | CASSATGIYGYTF | TGTGCCAGCAGTGCTACAGGAATCTATGGCTACACCTTC
- | TRBJ1-1 | TRBV29-1 | once | CSGGVTANTEAFF | TGCAGCGGAGGAGTGACAGCGAACACTGAAGCTTTCTTT
- | TRBJ1-4 | TRBV28 | - | CASSFPPGSEKLFF | TGTGCCAGCAGTTTCCCGCCGGGTTCGGAAAAACTGTTTTTT
- | TRBJ2-6 | TRBV7-2 | - | CASSRATVTNNVLTF | TGTGCCAGCAGCCGGGCAACCGTTACTAACAACGTCCTGACTTTC
- | TRBJ1-3 | TRBV7-2 | - | CASSSATGVGGNTIYF | TGTGCCAGCAGCTCAGCGACAGGAGTCGGTGGAAACACCATATATTTT
TRBD1 | TRBJ1-2 | TRBV30 | - | CAWSGQGYGYTF | TGTGCCTGGAGCGGACAGGGGTATGGCTACACCTTC
TRBD1 | TRBJ1-2 | TRBV7-3 | - | CASSDGQGGGYTF | TGTGCCAGCAGCGATGGACAGGGTGGCGGCTACACCTTC
- | TRBJ1-5 | TRBV28 | - | CASSFGGSNQPQHF | TGTGCCAGCAGTTTTGGGGGGAGCAATCAGCCCCAGCATTTT
TRBD1 | TRBJ1-5 | TRBV5-6 | - | CASSLGQPGQPQHF | TGTGCCAGCAGCCTGGGACAGCCTGGGCAGCCCCAGCATTTT
- | TRBJ2-6 | TRBV19 | few | CASSKLSPSSGANVLTF | TGTGCCAGTAGTAAATTGAGCCCGAGCTCTGGGGCCAACGTCCTGACTTTC
TRBD2 | TRBJ2-3 | TRBV4-3 | - | CASSSSGSIADTQYF | TGCGCCAGCAGTTCTAGCGGGAGTATCGCAGATACGCAGTATTTT
- | TRBJ1-4 | TRBV19 | - | CASSIRGTTNEKLFF | TGTGCCAGTAGTATCAGGGGAACAACTAATGAAAAACTGTTTTTT
- | TRBJ2-3 | TRBV25-1 | - | CASSEETQYF | TGTGCCAGCAGTGAGGAAACGCAGTATTTT
- | TRBJ2-2 | TRBV27 | - | CASSFRDRYTGELFF | TGTGCCAGCAGTTTCCGAGACAGATACACCGGGGAGCTGTTTTTT
- | TRBJ1-1 | TRBV7-2 | - | CASSLSGTANTEAFF | TGTGCCAGCAGCTTATCCGGGACGGCGAACACTGAAGCTTTCTTT
TRBD1 | TRBJ2-7 | TRBV28 | - | CASSLPPGQGDYEQYF | TGTGCCAGCAGTCTACCTCCCGGACAGGGCGACTACGAGCAGTACTTC
TRBD1 | TRBJ1-2 | TRBV9 | - | CASSQGTGTAYGYTF | TGTGCCAGCAGCCAGGGGACAGGGACTGCCTATGGCTACACCTTC
- | TRBJ2-3 | TRBV2 | - | CASSDVSGADTQYF | TGTGCCAGCAGTGATGTCAGTGGCGCAGATACGCAGTATTTT
- | TRBJ1-4 | TRBV19 | - | CASSPPGANEKLFF | TGTGCCAGTAGTCCTCCAGGAGCTAATGAAAAACTGTTTTTT
- | TRBJ2-1 | TRBV28 | - | CARPKAGPTYNEQFF | TGTGCCAGACCGAAGGCGGGGCCGACCTACAATGAGCAGTTCTTC
- | TRBJ1-6 | TRBV28 | - | CASSLGLGLDNSPLHF | TGTGCCAGCAGTTTAGGACTGGGGCTCGATAATTCACCCCTCCACTTT
- | TRBJ2-1 | TRBV6-1 | - | CASTEGWGTSSYNEQFF | TGTGCCAGCACTGAGGGCTGGGGGACTTCATCCTACAATGAGCAGTTCTTC
- | TRBJ2-2 | TRBV30 | - | CASGLGGGELFF | TGTGCCTCGGGACTCGGGGGTGGGGAGCTGTTTTTT
- | TRBJ1-2 | TRBV6-5 | - | CASRLTRSYGYTF | TGTGCCAGCCGTTTGACAAGGAGCTATGGCTACACCTTC
TRBD1 | TRBJ1-2 | TRBV5-1 | - | CASSESQGIYGYTF | TGCGCCAGCAGCGAATCACAGGGGATCTATGGCTACACCTTC
- | TRBJ2-3 | TRBV28 | - | CATAGSTDTQYF | TGTGCCACCGCAGGGAGCACAGATACGCAGTATTTT
- | TRBJ2-2 | TRBV6-1 | - | CASSVQGGELFF | TGTGCCAGCAGCGTCCAGGGGGGGGAGCTGTTTTTT
- | TRBJ2-5 | TRBV4-1 | - | CASSPSTGQGETQYF | TGCGCCAGCAGCCCTTCAACAGGCCAAGGGGAGACCCAGTACTTC
- | TRBJ1-2 | TRBV6-1 | - | CASIPHALNYGYTF | TGTGCCAGCATTCCCCACGCATTGAACTATGGCTACACCTTC
- | TRBJ2-1 | TRBV10-2 | - | CASSDGSYNEQFF | TGCGCCAGCAGTGACGGCTCCTACAATGAGCAGTTCTTC
- | TRBJ1-2 | TRBV28 | - | CASSPGAWHGYTF | TGTGCCAGCTCCCCAGGGGCTTGGCATGGCTACACCTTC
- | TRBJ1-1 | TRBV6-5 | - | CASSAQEGNTEAFF | TGTGCCAGCAGTGCCCAGGAAGGAAACACTGAAGCTTTCTTT
- | TRBJ2-2 | TRBV6-5 | - | CASSPKTGTGELFF | TGTGCCAGCAGTCCCAAAACCGGTACCGGGGAGCTGTTTTTT
- | TRBJ1-4 | TRBV30 | - | CAWSQQGTNEKLFF | TGTGCCTGGAGTCAACAGGGAACTAATGAAAAACTGTTTTTT
- | TRBJ2-7 | TRBV6-5 | - | CASSSHRGPKGEQYF | TGTGCCAGCAGTTCCCACCGGGGACCGAAGGGCGAGCAGTACTTC
- | TRBJ2-1 | TRBV7-2 | - | CASSLTSSYNEQFF | TGTGCCAGCAGCTTAACTAGCTCCTACAATGAGCAGTTCTTC
- | TRBJ2-7 | TRBV7-8 | - | CASSFLGREWQGSYEQYF | TGTGCCAGCAGCTTTCTCGGCAGGGAGTGGCAAGGCTCCTACGAGCAGTACTTC
- | TRBJ1-2 | TRBV5-1 | - | CASSLSGDGYTF | TGCGCCAGCAGCTTGTCAGGTGACGGCTACACCTTC
- | TRBJ2-1 | TRBV5-1 | - | CASSPYSSYNEQFF | TGCGCCAGCAGCCCGTATAGCTCCTACAATGAGCAGTTCTTC
TRBD2 | TRBJ2-7 | TRBV28 | - | CASSFSGTYEQYF | TGTGCCAGCAGTTTTAGCGGGACCTACGAGCAGTACTTC
TRBD2 | TRBJ2-2 | TRBV7-9 | - | CASTPERGLAGENTGELFF | TGTGCCAGCACCCCTGAGAGGGGACTAGCGGGTGAGAACACCGGGGAGCTGTTTTTT
TRBD1 | TRBJ2-2 | TRBV5-1 | - | CASRIDRATGELFF | TGCGCCAGCAGGATCGACAGGGCTACCGGGGAGCTGTTTTTT
- | TRBJ1-1 | TRBV5-8 | - | CASSPWDGEAFF | TGTGCCAGCAGCCCCTGGGACGGTGAAGCTTTCTTT